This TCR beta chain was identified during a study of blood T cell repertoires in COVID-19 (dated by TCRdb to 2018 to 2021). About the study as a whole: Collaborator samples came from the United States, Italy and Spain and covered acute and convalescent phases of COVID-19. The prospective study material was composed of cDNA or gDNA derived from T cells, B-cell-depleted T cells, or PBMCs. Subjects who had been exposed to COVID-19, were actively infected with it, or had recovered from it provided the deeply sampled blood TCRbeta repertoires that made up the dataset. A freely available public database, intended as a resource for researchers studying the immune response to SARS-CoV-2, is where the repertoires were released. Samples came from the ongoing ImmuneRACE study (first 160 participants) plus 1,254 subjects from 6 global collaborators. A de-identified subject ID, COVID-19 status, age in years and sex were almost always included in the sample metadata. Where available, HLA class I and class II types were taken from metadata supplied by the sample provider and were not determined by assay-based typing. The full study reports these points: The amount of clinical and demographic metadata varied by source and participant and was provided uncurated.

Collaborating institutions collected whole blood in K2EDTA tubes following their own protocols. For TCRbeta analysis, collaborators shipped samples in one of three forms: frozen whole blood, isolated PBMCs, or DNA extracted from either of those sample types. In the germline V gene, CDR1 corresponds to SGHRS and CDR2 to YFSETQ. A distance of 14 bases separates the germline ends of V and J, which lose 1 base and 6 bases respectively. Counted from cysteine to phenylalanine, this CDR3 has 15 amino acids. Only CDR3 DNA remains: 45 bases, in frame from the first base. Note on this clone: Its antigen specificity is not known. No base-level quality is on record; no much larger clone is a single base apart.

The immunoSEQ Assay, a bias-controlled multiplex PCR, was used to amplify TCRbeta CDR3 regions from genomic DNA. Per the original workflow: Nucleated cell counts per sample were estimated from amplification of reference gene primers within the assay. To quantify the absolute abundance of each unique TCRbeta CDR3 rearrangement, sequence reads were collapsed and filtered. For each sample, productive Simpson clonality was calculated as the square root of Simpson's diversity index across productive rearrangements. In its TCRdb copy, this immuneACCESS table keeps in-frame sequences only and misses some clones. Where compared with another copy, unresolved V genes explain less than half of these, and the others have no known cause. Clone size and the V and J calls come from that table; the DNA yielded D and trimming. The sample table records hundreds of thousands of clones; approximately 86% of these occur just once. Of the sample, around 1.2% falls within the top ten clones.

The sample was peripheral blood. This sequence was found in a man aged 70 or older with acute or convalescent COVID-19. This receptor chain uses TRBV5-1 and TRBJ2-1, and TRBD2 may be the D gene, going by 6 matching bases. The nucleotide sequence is TGCGCCAGCAGCTTGAGGCAGGGAGGAGGCAATGAGCAGTTCTTC. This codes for CASSLRQGGGNEQFF.